These 2 T cell receptor beta chains originate from one sample sequenced in a study of cytomegalovirus exposure and HLA in healthy donors. The PCR employed 60 Vbeta primers together with 13 Jbeta primers. TCRdb keeps only in-frame clones here, not all; method: immunoSEQ multiplex PCR. The sample lists around 170,000 clones; roughly 84% were seen once. The sequenced sample consisted of PBMCs. These receptors came from a woman between 50 and 59 years old in good health and CMV-seropositive.

This chain links TRBV6-5 with TRBJ1-3; D uncertain. CDR3 length equals 12 residues. The V gene's germline CDR1 is MNHEY and CDR2 SVGAGI. V lost 8 bases and J lost 8, with 13 bases in between. CDR3 sequence: CASRNSGDTIYF. CDR3 nucleotides: TGTGCCAGCCGGAATTCCGGGGACACCATATATTTT.

Details on this clone: The junction shows a germline mismatch at one end, possibly a read error. The chain has TRBV7-9 and TRBJ2-4; a weak D match, TRBD1 (5 bases). The CDR3 has 17 amino acids. CDR1 and CDR2 from the germline V gene are SEHNR and FQNEAQ (reference sequence). CDR3 residues: CSSSPLNPSGSKNIQYF. DNA of the CDR3: TGTTCCAGCAGCCCTCTTAACCCCTCAGGGTCCAAAAACATTCAGTACTTC. The full variable domain, in which reference TRBV7-9 and TRBJ2-4 provide the parts outside the CDR3, is DTGVSQNPRHKITKRGQNVTFRCDPISEHNRLYWYRQTLGQGPEFLTYFQNEAQLEKSRLLSDRFSAERPKGSFSTLEIQRTEQGDSAMYLCSSSPLNPSGSKNIQYFGAGTRLSVL.